The rows below give T cell receptor beta chains drawn from one sample of a study of T cell responses to AZD1222 COVID-19 vaccine. The method was immunoSEQ multiplex PCR; TCRdb's version includes in-frame clones alone and lacks a portion of them. This sample has 120,000 or so clones, with 92% found just once. The sequencing used peripheral blood, collected on day 0 of AZD1222 vaccination. The receptors here all came from an adult in good health. CDR3s include the opening cysteine and the closing phenylalanine or tryptophan. The order of the fields is V gene, D gene, clone size, J gene, CDR3 protein, CDR3 DNA. D genes are given only for firm matches. Clone size, where shown, is once, few, many, or a class for clones that have expanded.

TRBV19	NA	NA	TRBJ1-2	CASKTRGRHGYTF	TGTGCCAGTAAGACCCGGGGCCGACATGGCTACACCTTC
TRBV6-2/TRBV6-3	NA	NA	TRBJ2-2	CASSYFPANTGELFF	TGTGCCAGCAGTTACTTTCCCGCGAACACCGGGGAGCTGTTTTTT
TRBV14	NA	NA	TRBJ1-4	CASSPGLREKLFF	TGTGCCAGCAGCCCGGGGCTGAGGGAAAAACTGTTTTTT
TRBV6-5	NA	NA	TRBJ2-7	CASRGGGPYEQYF	TGTGCCAGCAGGGGCGGGGGCCCCTACGAGCAGTACTTC
TRBV27	TRBD1	NA	TRBJ1-1	CASSLGTGEPFF	TGTGCCAGCAGTCTAGGGACAGGGGAACCTTTCTTT
TRBV12-5	NA	NA	TRBJ1-2	CASGLAGFSLYTF	TGTGCTAGTGGTTTGGCCGGCTTTAGCCTCTACACCTTC
TRBV27	TRBD1	NA	TRBJ2-7	CASSLSRQGYEQYF	TGTGCCAGCAGTTTATCTCGACAGGGCTACGAGCAGTACTTC
TRBV19	TRBD1	NA	TRBJ2-7	CASSRQTGTGGSYEQYF	TGTGCCAGTAGCCGACAAACCGGGACAGGGGGCTCCTACGAGCAGTACTTC
TRBV5-1	NA	NA	TRBJ2-2	CASSLKDATGELFF	TGCGCCAGCAGCTTGAAGGACGCCACCGGGGAGCTGTTTTTT
TRBV28	TRBD1	NA	TRBJ1-5	CASTGGDQPQHF	TGTGCCAGCACAGGGGGGGATCAGCCCCAGCATTTT
TRBV27	NA	once	TRBJ1-2	CASSSKSAGRPYGYTF	TGTGCCAGCAGTTCAAAGAGTGCAGGTCGACCCTATGGCTACACCTTC
TRBV11-2	TRBD1	NA	TRBJ2-3	CASSLAGGGTDTQYF	TGTGCCAGCAGCTTAGCAGGGGGCGGGACAGATACGCAGTATTTT
TRBV18	NA	NA	TRBJ2-7	CASSPPSAGVINEQYF	TGTGCCAGCTCACCACCGTCGGCAGGGGTTATCAACGAGCAGTACTTC
TRBV7-9	NA	NA	TRBJ1-2	CASSLAEGIYGYTF	TGTGCCAGCAGCTTAGCGGAAGGGATCTATGGCTACACCTTC
TRBV6-5	NA	NA	TRBJ2-7	CASLSNAYEQYF	TGTGCCAGCTTAAGCAATGCCTACGAGCAGTACTTC
TRBV23-1	NA	NA	TRBJ1-2	CANDNTGPCGYTF	TGCGCCAACGATAACACAGGGCCCTGTGGCTACACCTTC
TRBV19	TRBD2	NA	TRBJ2-1	CASSSSSGRARDEQFF	TGTGCCAGTAGTAGTTCTAGCGGGAGGGCCCGGGATGAGCAGTTCTTC
TRBV10-3	TRBD1	NA	TRBJ2-7	CAISGGRGTYEQYF	TGTGCCATCAGTGGGGGCAGGGGGACCTACGAGCAGTACTTC
TRBV27	TRBD1	NA	TRBJ2-7	CASSSGTGSREQYF	TGTGCCAGCAGTTCCGGGACAGGGAGTCGCGAGCAGTACTTC
TRBV6-5	TRBD2	few	TRBJ2-1	CASSSGTSASSGEQFF	TGTGCCAGCAGTTCGGGGACTAGCGCTTCTAGTGGTGAGCAGTTCTTC
TRBV5-1	NA	NA	TRBJ1-1	CASSLAQGLHTEAFF	TGCGCCAGCAGCTTGGCCCAGGGACTCCACACTGAAGCTTTCTTT
TRBV10-3	TRBD1	NA	TRBJ1-4	CAISEDRGGEKLFF	TGTGCCATCAGTGAAGACAGGGGAGGCGAAAAACTGTTTTTT
TRBV28	NA	NA	TRBJ2-5	CASSLIGRETQYF	TGTGCCAGCAGTTTAATAGGGAGGGAGACCCAGTACTTC
TRBV3-1/TRBV3-2	NA	NA	TRBJ2-7	CASSQQTGQGRQYF	TGTGCCAGCAGCCAACAAACTGGCCAGGGGAGGCAGTACTTC
TRBV27	NA	NA	TRBJ2-3	CASTRSSTDTQYF	TGTGCCAGCACTCGGTCTAGCACAGATACGCAGTATTTT
TRBV28	NA	once	TRBJ1-5	CASSPRAFYRIGGNQPQHF	TGTGCCAGCAGTCCGCGGGCCTTTTACCGTATTGGGGGCAATCAGCCCCAGCATTTT
TRBV28	NA	NA	TRBJ1-2	CASSTTGNGYTF	TGTGCCAGCAGTACAACAGGGAATGGCTACACCTTC
TRBV4-1	NA	NA	TRBJ1-6	CASSQGLSGSYNSPLHF	TGCGCCAGCAGCCAAGGACTCTCGGGCTCCTATAATTCACCCCTCCACTTT
TRBV28	NA	NA	TRBJ1-2	CAIGTYGYTF	TGTGCCATCGGGACCTATGGCTACACCTTC
TRBV19	NA	NA	TRBJ1-2	CASSLPAGAISGYTF	TGTGCCAGTAGTTTACCGGCGGGCGCAATAAGTGGCTACACCTTC
TRBV4-3	NA	NA	TRBJ1-6	CASSQEMGRGNSNSPLHF	TGCGCCAGCAGCCAAGAAATGGGGAGGGGAAATAGTAATTCACCCCTCCACTTT
TRBV4-3	NA	NA	TRBJ1-1	CASSQWKHDEAFF	TGCGCCAGCAGCCAATGGAAGCACGACGAAGCTTTCTTT
TRBV9	TRBD2	NA	TRBJ2-1	CASSVSGTSGGNEQFF	TGTGCCAGCAGCGTATCGGGGACTAGCGGGGGAAATGAGCAGTTCTTC
TRBV20-1	TRBD2	NA	TRBJ2-2	CSASQAGEGTGELFF	TGCAGTGCTAGTCAAGCGGGAGAGGGCACCGGGGAGCTGTTTTTT
TRBV7-2	NA	NA	TRBJ2-4	CASSLATHRVFGKNIQYF	TGTGCCAGCAGCCTCGCGACCCACAGGGTCTTTGGGAAAAACATTCAGTACTTC
TRBV4-3	NA	NA	TRBJ2-7	CASSPRAGLTYEQYF	TGCGCCAGCAGCCCCCGCGCAGGGCTGACCTACGAGCAGTACTTC
TRBV7-9	TRBD2	NA	TRBJ2-7	CASSLIPSGGYEQYF	TGTGCCAGCAGCTTAATCCCGAGCGGGGGCTACGAGCAGTACTTC
TRBV6-4	NA	few	TRBJ2-1	CASSDSRGPHNEQFF	TGTGCCAGCAGTGACTCGCGGGGCCCCCACAATGAGCAGTTCTTC
TRBV13	NA	NA	TRBJ1-2	CASSPSTIRGVNYGYTF	TGTGCCAGCAGCCCCAGTACCATCCGGGGGGTTAACTATGGCTACACCTTC
TRBV7-2	TRBD2	NA	TRBJ2-5	CASSSRTSGRAGETQYF	TGTGCCAGCAGCTCCCGGACTAGCGGGAGGGCCGGGGAGACCCAGTACTTC
TRBV5-1	NA	NA	TRBJ1-2	CASSLEGPGYGYTF	TGCGCCAGCAGCTTGGAAGGCCCTGGGTATGGCTACACCTTC
TRBV6-5	TRBD1	few	TRBJ2-3	CASRPGTAWGDTQYF	TGTGCCAGCAGACCCGGGACAGCCTGGGGAGATACGCAGTATTTT
TRBV7-7	NA	NA	TRBJ2-3	CASSLSGLTDTQYF	TGTGCTAGCAGCTTATCCGGGCTCACAGATACGCAGTATTTT
TRBV29-1	NA	NA	TRBJ1-4	CSVALGTPDEKLFF	TGCAGCGTTGCCCTTGGGACACCAGATGAAAAACTGTTTTTT
TRBV4-3	NA	NA	TRBJ1-4	CASSPTTGMVGEKLFF	TGCGCCAGCAGCCCGACCACAGGGATGGTGGGGGAAAAACTGTTTTTT
TRBV5-8	TRBD2	NA	TRBJ2-5	CASSLRRLAGETQYF	TGTGCCAGCAGCTTGAGGAGACTAGCGGGAGAGACCCAGTACTTC
TRBV2	NA	NA	TRBJ2-5	CASSLDTLGETQYF	TGTGCCAGCAGTCTGGACACCCTCGGGGAGACCCAGTACTTC
TRBV6-2/TRBV6-3	NA	NA	TRBJ1-1	CASSYGLGWDTEAFF	TGTGCCAGCAGTTACGGTTTGGGCTGGGACACTGAAGCTTTCTTT
TRBV4-3	TRBD1	NA	TRBJ1-2	CASSQSYTGTGYGYTF	TGCGCCAGCAGCCAATCTTATACCGGGACAGGGTATGGCTACACCTTC
TRBV12-3/TRBV12-4	NA	NA	TRBJ1-6	CASRPQGSPLHF	TGTGCCAGCAGACCACAGGGTTCGCCCCTCCACTTT
TRBV7-2	NA	NA	TRBJ2-3	CASSLGSPGTQTDTQYF	TGTGCCAGCAGCTTAGGAAGTCCCGGGACGCAGACAGATACGCAGTATTTT
TRBV5-8	NA	NA	TRBJ1-2	CASSLRGNYGYTF	TGTGCCAGCAGCTTGAGGGGTAACTATGGCTACACCTTC
TRBV7-9	TRBD2	once	TRBJ2-3	CASSFSGLAGSDTQYF	TGTGCCAGCAGCTTTTCAGGACTAGCGGGATCGGATACGCAGTATTTT
TRBV7-2	NA	NA	TRBJ2-5	CASSLGGTVGETQYF	TGTGCCAGCAGCTTAGGCGGGACGGTGGGGGAGACCCAGTACTTC
TRBV20-1	TRBD1	NA	TRBJ1-2	CSASPGTGYVYGYTF	TGCAGTGCTAGTCCCGGGACAGGGTATGTCTATGGCTACACCTTC
TRBV15	NA	NA	TRBJ2-7	CATSRDGRQGGYEQYF	TGTGCCACCAGCAGAGATGGGAGGCAGGGAGGCTACGAGCAGTACTTC
TRBV28	NA	NA	TRBJ1-2	CASSFQDSEGYTF	TGTGCCAGCAGTTTCCAAGATTCGGAGGGCTACACCTTC